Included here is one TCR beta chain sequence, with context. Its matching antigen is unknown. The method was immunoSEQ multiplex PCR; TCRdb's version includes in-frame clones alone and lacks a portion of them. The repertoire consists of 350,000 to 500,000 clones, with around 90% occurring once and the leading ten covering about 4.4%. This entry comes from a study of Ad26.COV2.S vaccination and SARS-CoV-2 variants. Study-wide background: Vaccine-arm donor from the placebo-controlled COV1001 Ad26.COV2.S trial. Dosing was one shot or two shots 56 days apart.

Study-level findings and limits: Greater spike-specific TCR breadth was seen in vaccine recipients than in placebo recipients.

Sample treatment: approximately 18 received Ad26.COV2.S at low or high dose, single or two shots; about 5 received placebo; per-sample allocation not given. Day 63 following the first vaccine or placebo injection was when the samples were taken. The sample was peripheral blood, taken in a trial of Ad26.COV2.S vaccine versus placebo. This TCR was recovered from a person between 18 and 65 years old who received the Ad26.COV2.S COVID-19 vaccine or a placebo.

CDR3 sequence: CARSLEGCGSDQASYYGYTF. The CDR3 bases are TGTGCCAGAAGCTTGGAAGGTTGCGGGAGTGACCAAGCCTCATACTATGGCTACACCTTC. V is TRBV5-3 and J is TRBJ1-2, with unresolved D. TRBV5-3 is sorted into the ORF group, with uncertain function. The CDR3 sequence is 20 residues long. The V end lost 0 bases, the J end lost 3 bases, and 27 bases lay between the germline ends.